This TCR beta chain emerged from a study of T cell responses to AZD1222 COVID-19 vaccine. Generated by immunoSEQ multiplex PCR, the TCRdb table keeps only in-frame clones and is missing some. Of about 78,000 clones in the sample, roughly 80% are singletons; the top ten hold 2.9%. The germline CDR1 and CDR2 sequences are KGHSH and LQKENI. The CDR3 is 16 residues long. V lost 6 bases to trimming and J lost 0 bases, with 15 bases between them. This receptor was identified in an adult in good health. The sample consisted of peripheral blood, taken on day 0 of AZD1222 vaccination. The gene calls are TRBV18 and TRBJ1-3; D ambiguous. The CDR3 DNA follows: TGTGCCAGCTCCCCGATGGAGGCAGCCTCTGGAAACACCATATATTTT. Translating gives CASSPMEAASGNTIYF. Combining the CDR3 with reference TRBV18 and TRBJ1-3 gives the whole variable domain NAGVMQNPRHLVRRRGQEARLRCSPMKGHSHVYWYRQLPEEGLKFMVYLQKENIIDESGMPKERFSAEFPKEGPSILRIQQVVRGDSAAYFCASSPMEAASGNTIYFGEGSWLTVV.